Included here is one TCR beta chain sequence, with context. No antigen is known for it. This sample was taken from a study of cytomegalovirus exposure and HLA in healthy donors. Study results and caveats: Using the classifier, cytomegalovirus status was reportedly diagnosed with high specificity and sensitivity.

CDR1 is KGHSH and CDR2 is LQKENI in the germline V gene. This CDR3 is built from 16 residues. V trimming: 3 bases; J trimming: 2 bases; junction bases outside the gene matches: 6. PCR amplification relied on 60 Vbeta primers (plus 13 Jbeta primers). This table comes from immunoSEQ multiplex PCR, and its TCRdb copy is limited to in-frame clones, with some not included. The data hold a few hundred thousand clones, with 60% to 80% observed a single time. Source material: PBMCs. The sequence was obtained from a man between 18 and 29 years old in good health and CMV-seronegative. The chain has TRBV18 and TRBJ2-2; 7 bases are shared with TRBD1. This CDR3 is CASSPSDRTNTGELFF. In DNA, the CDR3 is TGTGCCAGCTCACCGTCGGACAGGACTAACACCGGGGAGCTGTTTTTT.